These 11 T cell receptor beta chains were all obtained from the same sample, sequenced in a study of spatial heterogeneity in lung cancer. The study's findings and limits: Tumoral mutation counts were tracked by counts of expanded intratumoral alpha and beta TCRs.

The time point denotes: sample taken at primary tumor resection. The antigens these receptors bind are not known. Each CDR3 protein gets one entry after TCRdb re-called the 5' RACE reads with MiXCR. Among 8,000 to 10,000 distinct CDR3 sequences, around an eighth were seen once, and the ten largest hold roughly 13%. Specimen: lung tumor tissue, collected at surgery. The receptors were gathered from a male donor with early-stage non-small cell lung cancer.

This clonotype was detected many times. The chain uses TRBV11-2 and TRBJ1-1; the D is unclear. Germline V gene sequence: CDR1 SGHAT, CDR2 FQNNGV. CDR3 length: 16 amino acids. Trimming removed 0 bases at V and 0 bases at J, with 11 bases between. CDR3 bases: TGTGCCAGCAGCTTAGATCGGGCAAGTATGAACACTGAAGCTTTCTTT. Translated, it gives CASSLDRASMNTEAFF.

Ten or more counts support this clonotype. This CDR3 reads CASSPRGGTGEAFF. Written as DNA, the CDR3 is TGTGCCAGCAGTCCCCGGGGGGGAACAGGGGAAGCTTTCTTT. V usage is TRBV7-9 and J usage is TRBJ1-1, with D possibly being TRBD1 (6 bases). V dropped 6 bases and J dropped 8 bases, with 19 bases sitting between them. The CDR3 consists of 14 residues. Germline V CDR1 and CDR2: SEHNR, FQNEAQ (reference sequence). Full variable domain (rest looked up from reference TRBV7-9 and TRBJ1-1): DTGVSQNPRHKITKRGQNVTFRCDPISEHNRLYWYRQTLGQGPEFLTYFQNEAQLEKSRLLSDRFSAERPKGSFSTLEIQRTEQGDSAMYLCASSPRGGTGEAFFGQGTRLTVV.

The V call is TRBV27, the J call TRBJ2-3; D gene uncertain. The CDR3 sequence is 14 residues long. Germline CDR1 reads MNHEY; CDR2 reads SMNVEV (reference sequence). V was pared by 0 bases and J by 4 bases, with 8 bases between. The CDR3 coding sequence is TGTGCCAGCAGTTTATCCCCCAGCTCAGATACGCAGTATTTT. Encoded protein: CASSLSPSSDTQYF.

This clonotype was observed at least ten times. J is TRBJ1-2 and V is TRBV4-3; D perhaps matches TRBD1 (6 bases). The germline V and J ends were trimmed by 0 bases and 8 bases, with 19 bases remaining between them. Germline V gene lookup returns CDR1 LGHNA and CDR2 YSLEER. The CDR3 sequence is 16 residues long. The CDR3 DNA follows: TGCGCCAGCAGCCAAGATAGGGGTACGGCCACAGGGGGCTACACCTTC. Protein sequence: CASSQDRGTATGGYTF.

This clonotype counts as medium-sized. The rearrangement uses TRBV6-2 or TRBV6-3 and TRBJ2-3; tentative D call: TRBD2 (5 bases). Looked up from germline, CDR1 is MNHEY and CDR2 is SVGEGT. The CDR3 length is 14 residues. The ends were cut back, 6 bases at V and 4 bases at J, with 14 bases in the middle. The DNA for the CDR3 is TGTGCCAGCAGACCAACTAGTTATTCAGATACGCAGTATTTT. Translating it yields CASRPTSYSDTQYF.

Many counts were recorded for this clonotype. This rearrangement joins TRBV12-3 or TRBV12-4 to TRBJ2-1, with D unclear. The CDR3 is made up of 15 amino acids. V was clipped by 3 bases and J by 8 bases, with 17 bases between them. The CDR3 sequence is CASSFNVLGLDEQFF. As DNA, the CDR3 is TGTGCCAGCAGTTTTAATGTCCTAGGTTTGGATGAGCAGTTCTTC.

This clonotype was counted ten times or more. CDR3 nucleotide sequence: TGTGCCTGGAGTGGATTGGGACTAGCGGGCGACAATGAGCAGTTCTTC. Its translation is CAWSGLGLAGDNEQFF. The chain is built from TRBV30 and TRBJ2-1; 12 nucleotides agree with TRBD2. V dropped 1 base and J dropped 5; count of bases not matched to a gene: 6. The germline CDR1 and CDR2 sequences are GTSNPN and SVGIG (reference sequence). The CDR3 consists of 16 residues. Filled out from reference TRBV30 and TRBJ2-1, the complete variable domain reads SQTIHQWPATLVQPVGSPLSLECTVEGTSNPNLYWYRQAAGRGLQLLFYSVGIGQISSEVPQNLSASRPQDRQFILSSKKLLLSDSGFYLCAWSGLGLAGDNEQFFGPGTRLTVL.

This clonotype was seen repeatedly, ten times or more. The chain couples TRBV6-1 to TRBJ2-4; 7 nucleotides line up with TRBD1. Trimming at V came to 7 bases and at J to 0 bases, leaving 12 bases not matched to a gene. The CDR3 totals 17 residues. Germline loops: CDR1 MNHNS, CDR2 SASEGT. The CDR3 spells CASNTGAPGLAKNIQYF. DNA for the CDR3: TGTGCCAGCAACACAGGGGCGCCCGGCCTAGCCAAAAACATTCAGTACTTC.

The chain couples TRBV10-3 to TRBJ2-6; D remains ambiguous. CDR1 and CDR2 (germline): ENHRY, SYGVKD. The CDR3 spans 15 residues. The germline V and J ends were trimmed by 7 bases and 0 bases, with 10 bases remaining between them. This CDR3 reads CAITERVSGANVLTF. The CDR3 DNA reads as TGTGCCATCACCGAACGGGTCTCTGGGGCCAACGTCCTGACTTTC.

This clonotype was seen ten or more times. The rearrangement joins TRBV4-1 to TRBJ1-1; 9 bases are shared with TRBD1. The CDR3 extends over 18 amino acids. CDR1 and CDR2 from the germline V gene are MGHRA and YSYEKL. Germline trimming cut 2 bases from V and 5 bases from J; bases unmatched to any gene: 15. The CDR3 is CASSQPLQIHRGLTEAFF. In DNA form, the CDR3 reads TGCGCCAGCAGCCAACCACTCCAAATCCACAGGGGGCTTACTGAAGCTTTCTTT.

The V call is TRBV7-7, the J call TRBJ1-1; TRBD1 might be the D (5 bases). The V end lost 5 bases, the J end lost 4 bases, and 17 bases lay between the germline ends. This CDR3 has 15 residues. Germline V CDR1 and CDR2: SSHAT, FNYEAQ (reference sequence). CDR3 in DNA: TGTGCCAGCAGCCCTCCGGCGGGGGGGTTCACTGAAGCTTTCTTT. Its translation is CASSPPAGGFTEAFF.